Listed here is a single TCR beta chain. Antigen specificity is unknown. Documented time point: persistent/refractory GD, antithyroid drugs over 5 years with positive TRAb. After RNA was extracted from PBMCs, the TCR library was made from it. In each case, Graves' disease was diagnosed per American Thyroid Association guidelines. The sample belongs to a study of regulatory T cells in long-lasting Graves disease. Study findings and constraints: TCR diversity was lower in persistent than newly diagnosed Graves' disease.

Both iRepertoire HTBI primers and Arm-PCR of CDR3 regions were used to build the TCR beta libraries. Each CDR3 protein is one row after TCRdb ran MiXCR on the multiplex PCR reads. This table has 650,000 to 700,000 distinct CDR3 sequences, around 30% appearing once. V was trimmed by 6 bases and J by 1 base, leaving 22 bases between them. CDR1 is DFQATT and CDR2 is SNEGSKA in the germline V gene (reference sequence). The CDR3 sequence is 16 residues long. The sample in question was peripheral blood mononuclear cells (PBMCs), obtained when the disease was refractory, from a patient treated with antithyroid drugs. The chain joins TRBV20-1 to TRBJ2-7; maybe TRBD2 (7 bases). This TCR was recovered from a female donor with Graves disease. The CDR3 sequence: CSAPTVMRGGSYEQYF. CDR3 DNA sequence: TGCAGTGCACCGACTGTAATGAGGGGGGGGTCCTACGAGCAGTACTTC.